A single sample gave rise to the 24 T cell receptor beta chains below, sequenced in a study of human T cells and chemical hapten exposure. In TCRdb, the RACE reads were re-called with MiXCR into one record per CDR3 protein. The sample lists hundreds of thousands of distinct CDR3 sequences, around 6% occurring once. Time point meaning: patch test 2, 6 weeks after DPC sensitization. As to treatment: therapeutic diphenylcyclopropenone sensitization with weekly scalp DPC. Material: whole blood, obtained in connection with sensitization to the hapten diphenylcyclopropenone (DPC). All receptors derive from a woman aged 18-35 years with alopecia areata. Some clones in this sample may be carry-over from other donors' samples.

This clonotype was picked up many times. The CDR3 is CASSTQGYNQPQHF. CDR3 DNA: TGTGCCAGCAGCACACAGGGGTACAATCAGCCCCAGCATTTT. The chain links TRBV5-6 to TRBJ1-5; 7 nucleotides match TRBD1. Germline V gene sequence: CDR1 SGHDT, CDR2 YYEEEE. V was pared by 4 bases and J by 3 bases, with 4 bases of the junction left unmatched. The CDR3 totals 14 residues.

This clonotype has only a few counts. The chain is built from TRBV4-3 and TRBJ1-4, with 8 positions matching TRBD1. CDR1 LGHNA and CDR2 YSLEER come from the germline V gene. The CDR3 runs to 16 residues. The V and J ends lost 4 bases and 8 bases, in that order; junction bases with no gene match: 12. The CDR3 reads CASSPVPGTGREKLFF. CDR3 DNA sequence: TGCGCCAGCAGCCCTGTCCCCGGGACAGGCCGGGAAAAACTGTTTTTT.

This chain uses TRBV20-1 with TRBJ1-2; D uncertain. Trimming left V 3 bases short and J 5 bases short, with 22 bases between. The CDR3 is 16 amino acids. Germline loops: CDR1 DFQATT, CDR2 SNEGSKA (reference sequence). CDR3 region: CSARAHGLSAFYGYTF. CDR3 nucleotides: TGCAGTGCTAGGGCTCACGGCCTTTCCGCATTTTATGGCTACACCTTC.

The V call is TRBV7-9, the J call TRBJ1-4; the D gene is possibly TRBD1 (5 bases). The germline V gene has CDR1 SEHNR and CDR2 FQNEAQ (reference sequence). The V gene lost 9 bases and the J gene lost 5 bases, with 16 bases spanning the gap. The CDR3 is 14 residues long. CDR3 in DNA: TGTGCCAGTAAGCCGGGGGAATCGAATGAAAAACTGTTTTTT. Translated: CASKPGESNEKLFF.

In its sample, this clonotype was seen a few times. V usage is TRBV12-3 or TRBV12-4 and J usage is TRBJ2-3; the match to TRBD2 covers 10 bases. This CDR3 has 18 amino acids. V was clipped by 2 bases and J by 0 bases; unmatched bases: 8. CDR3 loop: CASSLQASGGASTDTQYF. CDR3 in DNA: TGTGCCAGCAGTTTACAGGCTAGCGGGGGCGCTAGCACAGATACGCAGTATTTT.

This clonotype was observed a few times. The gene calls are TRBV6-1 and TRBJ1-3; no firm D call. Deletions cut 6 bases from V and 0 bases from J, with 9 bases between. The CDR3 has 14 amino acids. Germline V gene lookup returns CDR1 MNHNS and CDR2 SASEGT. For the CDR3, the DNA is TGTGCCAGCAGAGAGAATTTCTCTGGAAACACCATATATTTT. Protein: CASRENFSGNTIYF.

This clonotype was recorded a few times. V gene TRBV12-5 combines with J gene TRBJ2-7, with D possibly called TRBD1 or TRBD2 (6 bases each). Germline CDR1 is LGHNT and CDR2 is FRNRAP. The CDR3 is 12 residues long. V dropped 3 bases and J dropped 6 bases, with 9 bases sitting between them. The DNA for the CDR3 is TGTGCTAGTGGTTTAACGGGGGCCGAGCAGTACTTC. Translation: CASGLTGAEQYF.

This clonotype was observed many times. J is TRBJ1-6 and V is TRBV7-9; a possible D gene is TRBD1 (6 bases). The V end was cut by 5 bases, the J end by 3 bases, with 14 bases between. The CDR3 loop spans 16 amino acids. Germline CDR1 and CDR2: SEHNR and FQNEAQ (reference sequence). The CDR3 is CASSPQGPLYNSPLHF. The CDR3 DNA follows: TGTGCCAGCAGCCCCCAGGGGCCCCTCTATAATTCACCCCTCCACTTT.

This clonotype was counted between two and nine times. This chain uses TRBV9 with TRBJ2-6, with D tentatively TRBD1 or TRBD2 (5 bases each). The CDR3 runs 15 residues. The germline gives CDR1 SGDLS, CDR2 YYNGEE. The V and J ends lost 4 bases and 3 bases respectively, with 11 bases between them. The CDR3 loop reads CASSPGGYGANVLTF. The CDR3 DNA follows: TGTGCCAGCAGCCCTGGGGGTTATGGGGCCAACGTCCTGACTTTC.

This clonotype has at least ten counts. The rearrangement uses TRBV18 and TRBJ1-6; no clear D gene. Per germline, CDR1 KGHSH and CDR2 LQKENI. The CDR3 has 16 amino acids. The V and J ends lost 3 bases and 7 bases respectively, with 16 bases between them. The DNA of the CDR3 is TGTGCCAGCTCACCTTTAAGCACCCTGGACAATTCACCCCTCCACTTT. Protein product: CASSPLSTLDNSPLHF.

This clonotype was seen ten or more times. This rearrangement joins TRBV5-6 to TRBJ2-7; D tentatively reads TRBD1 or TRBD2 (6 bases each). The germline V gene encodes CDR1 SGHDT and CDR2 YYEEEE. Trimming took off 0 bases at V and 12 bases at J, with 13 bases between the two ends. CDR3 length: 12 residues. CDR3 coding DNA: TGTGCCAGCAGCTTGGCGGGGGCCCTCATGTACTTC. Its translation is CASSLAGALMYF.

This clonotype occurred many times. V and J are TRBV6-2 or TRBV6-3 and TRBJ2-1; unclear D gene. The CDR3 length is 12 residues. V shed 2 bases and J shed 9 bases, with 8 bases lying between them. Germline assignment: CDR1 MNHEY and CDR2 SVGEGT. CDR3 amino acids: CASSYPPPEQFF. The CDR3 DNA follows: TGTGCCAGCAGTTACCCACCACCTGAGCAGTTCTTC.

This clonotype was counted only a few times. The chain joins TRBV4-2 to TRBJ1-1; 7 bases line up with TRBD1. Germline V gene sequence: CDR1 LGHNA, CDR2 YNFKEQ. This CDR3 spans 16 amino acids. Germline trimming cut 2 bases from V and 0 bases from J; bases unmatched to any gene: 6. For the CDR3, the DNA is TGTGCCAGCAGCCAATATACCGGGACAGTGAACACTGAAGCTTTCTTT. Translation: CASSQYTGTVNTEAFF.

The chain recombines TRBV7-9 with TRBJ1-4; tentatively, D is TRBD1 (5 bases). Germline V CDR1 and CDR2: SEHNR, FQNEAQ (reference sequence). V lost 8 bases, J lost 8 bases, and 15 bases lay in between. CDR3 length: 13 residues. The CDR3 nucleotides are TGTGCCAGCGGGACTACGAGGGTGGAAAAACTGTTTTTT. Its translation: CASGTTRVEKLFF.

The V and J genes are TRBV4-3 and TRBJ2-2; weak D call: TRBD1 (8 bases). The CDR3 has 16 residues. Germline V CDR1 and CDR2: LGHNA, YSLEER. Trimming shortened V by 3 bases and J by 7 bases, and 18 bases separated the two germline ends. The CDR3: CASSHPRTGRDGELFF. Here the CDR3 DNA reads TGCGCCAGCAGCCATCCTAGGACAGGGAGGGACGGGGAGCTGTTTTTT.

This clonotype was observed a single time. The chain is built from TRBV12-3 or TRBV12-4 and TRBJ2-1, with 10 bases fitting TRBD2. V shed 3 bases and J 7 bases; nucleotides not matched to a gene: 6. The CDR3 length is 15 residues. Written as DNA, the CDR3 is TGTGCCAGCAGTTTGTGGCTAGCGGGGGTTAATGAGCAGTTCTTC. Translation: CASSLWLAGVNEQFF.

This clonotype was picked up many times. The rearrangement joins TRBV2 to TRBJ2-3; D ambiguous. Per germline, CDR1 SNHLY and CDR2 FYNNEI. The CDR3 contains 12 residues. V gave up 6 bases and J gave up 2 bases, with 6 bases separating them. CDR3 in DNA: TGTGCCAGCAGGGATTACACAGATACGCAGTATTTT. As protein: CASRDYTDTQYF.

This clonotype was seen ten or more times. The rearrangement joins TRBV6-2 or TRBV6-3 to TRBJ2-6; 7 nucleotides agree with TRBD1. V gave up 5 bases and J gave up 3 bases; unmatched junction bases: 4. Germline CDR1 reads MNHEY; CDR2 reads SVGEGT. The CDR3 runs to 15 residues. CDR3 sequence reads: CASSDRALGANVLTF. The CDR3 nucleotides read TGTGCCAGCAGTGACAGGGCGCTTGGGGCCAACGTCCTGACTTTC.

This clonotype was seen many times. The chain carries TRBV18 and TRBJ2-3, with D possibly TRBD2 on 5 matching bases. Germline V CDR1 and CDR2: KGHSH, LQKENI. This CDR3 comprises 12 residues. V gave up 5 bases and J gave up 5 bases, with 8 bases separating them. CDR3 in DNA: TGTGCCAGCTCATCCGGAGGAGATACGCAGTATTTT. It encodes CASSSGGDTQYF.

This clonotype came up many times. This rearrangement joins TRBV24-1 to TRBJ2-3; weak D call: TRBD1 (6 bases). CDR1 KGHDR and CDR2 SFDVKD come from the germline V gene. Trimming cost V 4 bases and J 1 base, with 8 bases left between them. This CDR3 is built from 14 residues. CDR3 DNA sequence: TGTGCCACCAGTGAAGGGGGAGGCACAGATACGCAGTATTTT. Translation: CATSEGGGTDTQYF.

The CDR3 reads CASSVIPEGTEAFF. In DNA, the CDR3 is TGTGCCAGCAGCGTCATCCCGGAGGGCACTGAAGCTTTCTTT. The chain joins TRBV9 to TRBJ1-1; no definite D call. Per germline, CDR1 SGDLS and CDR2 YYNGEE. The ends were cut back, 2 bases at V and 4 bases at J, with 12 bases in the middle. The CDR3 totals 14 residues.

V and J are TRBV12-3 or TRBV12-4 and TRBJ2-2; D is uncertain. Trimming removed 6 bases at V and 0 bases at J, with 8 bases between. CDR3 length: 14 amino acids. CDR3 in DNA: TGTGCCAGCAGGGGCGGATCGAACACCGGGGAGCTGTTTTTT. Protein: CASRGGSNTGELFF.

This clonotype was seen a few times. This chain connects TRBV14 to TRBJ1-2, with TRBD1 matching 8 bases. The V gene's germline CDR1 is SGHDN and CDR2 FVKESK. CDR3 length: 15 residues. V dropped 0 bases and J dropped 4; count of bases not matched to a gene: 4. This CDR3 is CASSQEGTGFYGYTF. In DNA, the CDR3 is TGTGCCAGCAGCCAAGAGGGGACAGGCTTCTATGGCTACACCTTC.

This clonotype was recorded many times. The CDR3 nucleotides are TGTGCCAGCAGCCTGTGGGAGTTATCCTATAATTCACCCCTCCACTTT. It translates to CASSLWELSYNSPLHF. The V gene is TRBV3-1, the J gene TRBJ1-6; D remains ambiguous. Germline-derived CDR1 and CDR2 are LGHDT and YNNKEL (reference sequence). The CDR3 sequence is 16 residues long. The V and J ends lost 4 bases and 1 base respectively, with 11 bases between them.